This T cell receptor (beta chain) was documented in a study of CD8 T cells in Susac syndrome (dated by TCRdb to between 2019 and 2020). Background on the whole study: The study used repertoire sequencing to test whether antigen drove CD8+ T cell activation and differentiation in Susac syndrome. Clonality of the CD8+ T cell repertoire was compared between around 13 healthy donors, approximately 14 Susac syndrome patients and roughly 15 multiple sclerosis patients.

High-throughput TCR beta sequencing profiled peripheral blood CD8+ and CD4+ T cells from healthy donors, Susac syndrome patients and multiple sclerosis patients. Treatment-naive patients with stable or active relapsing-remitting disease fulfilling revised McDonald criteria were used as multiple sclerosis controls. CD8+ TEMRA cells were enriched by FACS, while bulk CD8+ and CD4+ T cells were purified by magnetic negative isolation. Blood was collected in EDTA tubes and processed within 24 hours, with PBMCs isolated through density gradient centrifugation. PBMCs destined for TCR sequencing were cryopreserved in liquid nitrogen and later thawed in a 37 °C water bath. The sorted or isolated CD4+, CD8+ and CD8+ TEMRA cells had a purity of 90% or higher. Overall study results and their limits: The number of individuals in the TCR sequencing and HLA analysis was acknowledged as relatively small.

This clonotype has just a few counts. Its antigen has not been determined. Within one base of it there is no much larger clone, and no base qualities were kept. The germline V gene encodes CDR1 SGHDN and CDR2 FVKESK. From the cysteine through the phenylalanine, the CDR3 covers 14 amino acids. Kept here is only the CDR3 DNA, which spans 42 bases and is read in frame from base 1. V is pared back by 2 bases and J by 0 bases, with 5 bases lying between the germline termini. RNA was extracted using the RNeasy kit, and about 0.5 to 1 ug of the RNA was reverse transcribed with random hexamers. TCR beta CDR3 regions were amplified with the immunoSEQ multiplex PCR assay covering 54 Vbeta and 13 Jbeta segments. Bias from PCR amplification was corrected by using a synthetic template baseline for primer optimization and for computational correction. As for how the authors treated the data: Reads were annotated to V, D and J genes per IMGT and analyzed with immunoSEQ Analyzer, keeping only productive sequences. Clonality was computed as one minus Shannon entropy normalized by log2 of the number of productive unique sequences. For each patient and control, public and private clones were evaluated within the 100 most prevalent clones. A clone was defined as Susac-specific if it was absent from the healthy and MS cohorts, from about 1,100 published viral clones and from other ImmuneACCESS disease sequences. The public reads were run again by TCRdb, first through fastp at Q25 and then through MiXCR, and only productive beta chains were kept. Rows are combined by CDR3 protein, so each entry shows the most common genes and DNA. TCRdb assigned the V and J calls; the authors' analysis was not used. Present in this sample are about 400,000 distinct CDR3 sequences, roughly 85% of which were seen just once. The ten largest make up about 0.12% of the sample.

The source is a human donor with multiple sclerosis. Recombination connected TRBV14 to TRBJ1-3; no D segment can be confidently identified. The specimen sequenced was CD8+ T cells from PBMCs. For the CDR3, the sequence is CASSQLSSGNTIYF. In nucleotides, the sequence is TGTGCCAGCAGCCAACTAAGCTCTGGAAACACCATATATTTT. With the portions outside the CDR3 filled from the reference TRBV14 and TRBJ1-3 genes, the complete variable region becomes EAGVTQFPSHSVIEKGQTVTLRCDPISGHDNLYWYRRVMGKEIKFLLHFVKESKQDESGMPNNRFLAERTGGTYSTLKVQPAELEDSGVYFCASSQLSSGNTIYFGEGSWLTVV.